This TCR beta chain derives from a study of human thymus T cells. This CDR3 has 13 amino acids. Germline assignment: CDR1 SGHVS and CDR2 FNYEAQ. As regards this clone: The junction departs from germline at one end; a sequencing error may be responsible.

Corrective cardiac operations yielded the resected thymus tissue. Method: immunoSEQ multiplex PCR; TCRdb's copy keeps in-frame clones and lacks some. This table holds about 120,000 clones, around 95% found once. The sequence was obtained from a boy under three years old with a congenital heart defect but otherwise immunologically healthy. The specimen was thymus tissue. The chain couples TRBV7-6 to TRBJ2-7, with TRBD2 matching over 8 bases. The CDR3 is CASSLINSGTVNF. In DNA form, the CDR3 reads TGTGCCAGCAGCTTAATTAATAGCGGGACCGTGAACTTC.